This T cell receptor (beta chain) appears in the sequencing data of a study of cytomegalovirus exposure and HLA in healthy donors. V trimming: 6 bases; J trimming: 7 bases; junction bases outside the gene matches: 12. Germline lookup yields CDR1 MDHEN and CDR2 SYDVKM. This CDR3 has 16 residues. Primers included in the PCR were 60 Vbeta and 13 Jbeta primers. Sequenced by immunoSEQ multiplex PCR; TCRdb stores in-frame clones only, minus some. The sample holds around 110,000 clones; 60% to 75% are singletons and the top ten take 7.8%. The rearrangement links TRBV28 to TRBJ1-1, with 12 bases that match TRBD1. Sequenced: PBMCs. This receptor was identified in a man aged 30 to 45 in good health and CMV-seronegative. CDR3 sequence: CASSRPGQGAWGEAFF. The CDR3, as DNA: TGTGCCAGCAGCCGCCCGGGACAGGGGGCTTGGGGTGAAGCTTTCTTT. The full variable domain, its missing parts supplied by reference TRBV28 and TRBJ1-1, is DVKVTQSSRYLVKRTGEKVFLECVQDMDHENMFWYRQDPGLGLRLIYFSYDVKMKEKGDIPEGYSVSREKKERFSLILESASTNQTSMYLCASSRPGQGAWGEAFFGQGTRLTVV.